This TCR beta chain was identified in a study of cytomegalovirus exposure and HLA in healthy donors. Study outcomes and limitations: Fewer N-insertions (relative to the approximately 670-donor mean) were reportedly seen in an Asian-associated ancestry cluster in a later analysis. Common viral pathogens seemed, in a later analysis, to connect with several of the most significant clusters. Highest at DRB1 and lowest at HLA-C, TCR association rates differed among HLA loci in a later analysis.

This CDR3 comprises 13 residues. With 6 bases removed from V and 3 bases from J, the gap between germline ends came to 9 bases. Germline values: CDR1 WNHNN, CDR2 SYGVQD (reference sequence). The PCR had 60 Vbeta and 13 Jbeta primers. Using immunoSEQ multiplex PCR, the repertoire was profiled, and TCRdb retains in-frame clones only, with some absent. The sample holds approximately 150,000 clones, around four fifths seen once. Remarks on this clone: Its antigen is as yet unknown.

This chain uses TRBV10-1 with TRBJ2-1; TRBD2 is a possible D gene (6 bases). Specimen: PBMCs. The receptor was isolated from a young man in good health and CMV-seropositive. CDR3 protein: CASSGRIYNEQFF. In DNA form, the CDR3 reads TGCGCCAGCAGCGGGAGAATCTACAATGAGCAGTTCTTC.